A single sample is the source of the 23 T cell receptor beta chains below, sequenced in a study of T cells in Graves' hyperthyroidism and ophthalmopathy. RNA transcripts gave rise to amplified TCR beta CDR3 regions. An initial round of RT-PCR targeting the TCR CDR3 relied on the HTBI primer set. TCRdb reprocessed the multiplex PCR reads with MiXCR, giving one entry per CDR3 protein. The table has fewer than 550,000 distinct CDR3 sequences, about 15% seen once. Material for sequencing was blood. These receptors all stem from a woman aged 18-29 years with Graves' hyperthyroidism.

This clonotype was seen many times. This chain connects TRBV12-3 or TRBV12-4 to TRBJ1-1; no definite D call. The CDR3 has 16 amino acids. With 3 bases removed from V and 1 base from J, the gap between germline ends came to 15 bases. CDR3 coding DNA: TGTGCCAGCAGTTTCCCCCTGGGCAATGGGAACACTGAAGCTTTCTTT. This codes for CASSFPLGNGNTEAFF.

This clonotype has just a few counts. This sequence joins TRBV7-9 and TRBJ2-1; D not resolved. Trimming cost V 0 bases and J 0 bases, with 6 bases left between them. From germline, CDR1 is SEHNR and CDR2 FQNEAQ (reference sequence). The CDR3 loop spans 15 amino acids. The CDR3 DNA is TGTGCCAGCAGCTTAGCCTGGAGCTCCTACAATGAGCAGTTCTTC. Protein product: CASSLAWSSYNEQFF.

In the case of this clonotype: A much more abundant neighbour one base away suggests this may be a read error. The chain employs TRBV20-1 and TRBJ2-3; D is ambiguous. Germline CDR1 reads DFQATT; CDR2 reads SNEGSKA (reference sequence). This CDR3 has 14 amino acids. Trimming stripped 3 bases from V and 2 bases from J, with 12 bases between. The CDR3 loop is CSARVRSLTDTQYF. CDR3 DNA sequence: TGCAGTGCTAGGGTCAGGAGTCTCACAGATACGCAGTATTTT.

V gene TRBV14 combines with J gene TRBJ2-1; the D gene could be TRBD1 or TRBD2 (5 bases each). With 4 bases removed from V and 2 bases from J, the gap between germline ends came to 12 bases. The germline CDR1 and CDR2 sequences are SGHDN and FVKESK. This CDR3 is 15 amino acids long. The CDR3 here is CASSPLRGTYNEQFF. In DNA, the CDR3 is TGTGCCAGCAGCCCCCTGAGGGGCACCTACAATGAGCAGTTCTTC.

This clonotype was counted ten times or more. V and J are TRBV2 and TRBJ1-1, with D perhaps matching TRBD1 (6 bases). V lost 6 bases, J lost 0 bases, and 11 bases lay in between. This CDR3 spans 14 amino acids. Germline V gene lookup returns CDR1 SNHLY and CDR2 FYNNEI. The CDR3 nucleotides are TGTGCCAGCAGGGAGGACAGATTGAACACTGAAGCTTTCTTT. Translation gives CASREDRLNTEAFF.

This clonotype was seen at least ten times. This chain links TRBV12-3 or TRBV12-4 with TRBJ2-1, with D perhaps TRBD1 or TRBD2 (5 bases each). The CDR3 loop spans 14 amino acids. V was pared by 5 bases and J by 10 bases, with 18 bases between. CDR3 protein: CASSRGVATEEQFF. DNA for the CDR3: TGTGCCAGCAGTAGGGGCGTAGCGACTGAGGAGCAGTTCTTC.

This clonotype has just a few counts. The chain couples TRBV29-1 to TRBJ1-2, with D possibly being TRBD1 (6 bases). The germline CDR1 and CDR2 sequences are SQVTM and ANQGSEA. V dropped 2 bases and J dropped 10 bases, with 17 bases sitting between them. The CDR3 is 13 amino acids. This CDR3 is CSVEIVQGTAYTF. The CDR3 nucleotides read TGCAGCGTTGAAATAGTTCAGGGGACGGCCTACACCTTC.

This chain connects TRBV7-9 to TRBJ2-5, with D maybe TRBD2 (7 bases). Germline assignment: CDR1 SEHNR and CDR2 FQNEAQ (reference sequence). V was pared by 4 bases and J by 5 bases, with 14 bases between. This CDR3 region has 14 residues. CDR3 protein: CASSSGEGVETQYF. CDR3 DNA: TGTGCCAGCAGCTCCGGGGAGGGGGTGGAGACCCAGTACTTC.

This clonotype was seen repeatedly, ten times or more. Mismatch with germline at one junction end may stem from a read error. The gene calls are TRBV7-9 and TRBJ2-5, with D uncertain. The CDR3 covers 14 residues. Germline CDR1 is SEHNR and CDR2 is FQNEAQ (reference sequence). The CDR3 loop is CASSLELGQETQYF. The CDR3 DNA follows: TGTGCCAGCAGTTTAGAGCTAGGGCAAGAGACCCAGTACTTC.

This chain uses TRBV27 with TRBJ1-3; D remains unclear. V was cut by 1 base and J by 4 bases, with 8 bases left in between. The germline gives CDR1 MNHEY, CDR2 SMNVEV (reference sequence). The CDR3 length is 14 residues. The CDR3 nucleotides are TGTGCCAGCAGTTTATACAGACGGGGAAACACCATATATTTT. Encoded protein: CASSLYRRGNTIYF.

The V and J genes are TRBV5-1 and TRBJ2-5, with D possibly matching TRBD1 (6 bases). Trimming shortened V by 3 bases and J by 5 bases, and 20 bases separated the two germline ends. There are 16 residues in the CDR3. Germline CDR1 reads SGHRS; CDR2 reads YFSETQ. Here the CDR3 DNA reads TGCGCCAGCAGCTCGCCTAGACAGGAGCGTAGGGAGACCCAGTACTTC. Translation: CASSSPRQERRETQYF. The variable domain in full, completed from reference TRBV5-1 and TRBJ2-5, reads KAGVTQTPRYLIKTRGQQVTLSCSPISGHRSVSWYQQTPGQGLQFLFEYFSETQRNKGNFPGRFSGRQFSNSRSEMNVSTLELGDSALYLCASSSPRQERRETQYFGPGTRLLVL.

This clonotype came up a few times. V gene TRBV20-1 combines with J gene TRBJ2-7; D may be TRBD2 (6 bases). CDR3 size: 15 residues. In germline, CDR1 is DFQATT, CDR2 SNEGSKA (reference sequence). Trimming left V 3 bases short and J 3 bases short, with 18 bases between. The CDR3 reads CSASTLASRYYEQYF. In nucleotides, the CDR3 is TGCAGTGCTAGCACACTAGCTTCGCGCTACTACGAGCAGTACTTC.

The CDR3 here is CASSLAVSGGAGELFF. CDR3 coding DNA: TGCGCCAGCAGCTTGGCTGTTAGCGGGGGTGCCGGGGAGCTGTTTTTT. The chain links TRBV5-1 to TRBJ2-2; TRBD2 agrees at 9 bases. The germline gives CDR1 SGHRS, CDR2 YFSETQ. The CDR3 sequence is 16 residues long. Trimming removed 0 bases from V and 6 bases from J; junction bases left unmatched: 6.

CDR3 sequence: CASSWASGTAEQFF. In DNA form, the CDR3 reads TGTGCCAGCAGTTGGGCTAGCGGGACCGCTGAGCAGTTCTTC. This sequence joins TRBV27 and TRBJ2-1; the match to TRBD2 covers 9 bases. The CDR3 has 14 residues. The J segment lost 9 bases and the V segment lost 4 bases, leaving 7 bases of the junction unmatched. Germline values: CDR1 MNHEY, CDR2 SMNVEV (reference sequence).

This clonotype has just a few counts. The V gene is TRBV7-3, the J gene TRBJ2-3; 8 nucleotides match TRBD2. J was trimmed by 5 bases and V by 5 bases; bases with no gene match: 12. This CDR3 has 16 amino acids. Germline values: CDR1 SGHTA, CDR2 FQGTGA. The CDR3 bases are TGTGCCAGCAGCACCCGTGGTAGCGGGGAGAGAGATACGCAGTATTTT. This sequence encodes CASSTRGSGERDTQYF.

There are many counts of this clonotype. CDR3 sequence (DNA): TGCAGTGCTAACTACAGGGGGCGCCTCTCCTACGAGCAGTACTTC. Protein sequence: CSANYRGRLSYEQYF. The chain uses TRBV20-1 and TRBJ2-7; TRBD1 matches at 9 bases. This CDR3 comprises 15 residues. CDR1 DFQATT and CDR2 SNEGSKA come from the germline V gene (reference sequence). Losses at the gene ends were 4 bases for V and 0 bases for J; bases not matched to a gene: 7.

This clonotype was recorded at least ten times. The gene calls are TRBV11-2 and TRBJ2-5, with 9 bases aligning to TRBD2. Per the germline V gene, CDR1 is SGHAT and CDR2 is FQNNGV. CDR3 length: 16 amino acids. Trimming took 0 bases from V and 7 from J; bases not matched to a gene: 9. CDR3 loop: CASSLDSLAGSGTQYF. For the CDR3, the DNA is TGTGCCAGCAGCTTAGATTCCCTAGCGGGGTCGGGGACCCAGTACTTC.

This chain connects TRBV7-2 to TRBJ1-3, with TRBD1 matching over 9 bases. CDR3 length: 18 amino acids. Germline V gene lookup returns CDR1 SGHTA and CDR2 FQGNSA. V lost 5 bases and J lost 5; bases outside the gene matches: 16. The CDR3 loop is CASSMPTGTGIIRNTIYF. Written as DNA, the CDR3 is TGTGCCAGCAGCATGCCCACCGGGACAGGGATCATCCGAAACACCATATATTTT.

The chain recombines TRBV4-1 with TRBJ1-1; D is ambiguous. This CDR3 has 16 residues. Germline CDR1 and CDR2: MGHRA and YSYEKL. V was shortened by 0 bases and J by 5 bases, with 16 bases between the two germline ends. The CDR3 bases are TGCGCCAGCAGCCAAGATCTATCTCTTAAAGGGACTGAAGCTTTCTTT. Translating it yields CASSQDLSLKGTEAFF.

The chain has TRBV20-1 and TRBJ1-2, with D unclear. Trimming cost V 4 bases and J 8 bases, with 14 bases left between them. The CDR3 has 12 residues. CDR1 DFQATT and CDR2 SNEGSKA come from the germline V gene (reference sequence). In nucleotides, the CDR3 is TGCAGTGCTACGGCGCCTGGGAGAGGCTACACCTTC. Encoded protein: CSATAPGRGYTF.

This clonotype was observed a handful of times. CDR3 in amino acids: CASSLGFSTNEKLFF. The DNA of the CDR3 is TGTGCCAGCAGCTTGGGTTTCTCAACTAATGAAAAACTGTTTTTT. The chain combines TRBV5-4 with TRBJ1-4; D uncertain. CDR1 and CDR2 (germline): SGHNT, YYREEE (reference sequence). The length of the CDR3 is 15 residues. V lost 0 bases to trimming and J lost 0 bases, with 6 bases between them. The variable domain in full, with the rest retrieved from reference TRBV5-4 and TRBJ1-4, is ETGVTQSPTHLIKTRGQQVTLRCSSQSGHNTVSWYQQALGQGPQFIFQYYREEENGRGNFPPRFSGLQFPNYSSELNVNALELDDSALYLCASSLGFSTNEKLFFGSGTQLSVL.

The chain couples TRBV3-1 to TRBJ2-4; TRBD1 agrees at 8 bases. Germline lookup yields CDR1 LGHDT and CDR2 YNNKEL (reference sequence). CDR3 size: 15 residues. With 0 bases clipped from V and 8 bases from J, the junction kept 6 bases outside the gene matches. CDR3 protein: CASSQDGTGRDIQYF. Written as DNA, the CDR3 is TGTGCCAGCAGCCAAGACGGGACAGGTCGCGACATTCAGTACTTC.

This clonotype has only a few counts. The gene calls are TRBV18 and TRBJ2-7; 9 bases are a match to TRBD1. Germline CDR1 KGHSH, CDR2 LQKENI. V lost 5 bases, J lost 4 bases, and 15 bases stayed unmatched. This CDR3 has 17 amino acids. CDR3 sequence (DNA): TGTGCCAGCTCATCGATAAGGCCGACAGGGGGGGCATACGAGCAGTACTTC. It yields the protein CASSSIRPTGGAYEQYF.